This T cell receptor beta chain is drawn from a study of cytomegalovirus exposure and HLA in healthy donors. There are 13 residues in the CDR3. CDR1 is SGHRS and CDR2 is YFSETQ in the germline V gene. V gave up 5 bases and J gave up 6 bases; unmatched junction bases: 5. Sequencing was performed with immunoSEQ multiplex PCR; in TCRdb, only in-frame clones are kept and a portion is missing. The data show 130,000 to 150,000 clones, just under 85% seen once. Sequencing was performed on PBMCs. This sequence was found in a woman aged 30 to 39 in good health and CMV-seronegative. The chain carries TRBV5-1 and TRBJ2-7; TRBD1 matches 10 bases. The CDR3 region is CASRYGTGVEQYF. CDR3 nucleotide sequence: TGCGCCAGCAGATACGGGACAGGGGTCGAGCAGTACTTC.